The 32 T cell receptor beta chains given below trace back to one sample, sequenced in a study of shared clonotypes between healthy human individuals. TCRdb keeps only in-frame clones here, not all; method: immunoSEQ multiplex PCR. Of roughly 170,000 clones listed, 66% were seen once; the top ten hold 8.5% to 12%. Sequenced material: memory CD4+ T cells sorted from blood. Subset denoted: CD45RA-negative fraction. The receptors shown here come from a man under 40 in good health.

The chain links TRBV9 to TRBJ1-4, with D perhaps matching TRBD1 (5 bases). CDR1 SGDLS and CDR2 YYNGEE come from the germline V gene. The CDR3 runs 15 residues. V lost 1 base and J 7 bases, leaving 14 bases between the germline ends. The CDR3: CASSVSGQNFEKLFF. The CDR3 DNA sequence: TGTGCCAGCAGCGTATCGGGGCAGAACTTTGAAAAACTGTTTTTT.

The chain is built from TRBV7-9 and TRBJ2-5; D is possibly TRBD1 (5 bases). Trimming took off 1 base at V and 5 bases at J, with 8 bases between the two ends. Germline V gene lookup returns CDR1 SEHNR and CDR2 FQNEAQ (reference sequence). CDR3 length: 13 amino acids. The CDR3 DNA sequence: TGTGCCAGCAGCTTAGGGGGCGTCGAGACCCAGTACTTC. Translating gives CASSLGGVETQYF.

The DNA for the CDR3 is TGTGCCAGCAGCCAAGCTGCGGGAGGGGCGAACACCGGGGAGCTGTTTTTT. Protein product: CASSQAAGGANTGELFF. The V and J genes are TRBV4-2 and TRBJ2-2; 9 nucleotides line up with TRBD2. The CDR3 totals 17 residues. Germline CDR1 and CDR2: LGHNA and YNFKEQ. The junction had 3 bases not matched to a gene; V was cut back by 1 base and J by 0 bases.

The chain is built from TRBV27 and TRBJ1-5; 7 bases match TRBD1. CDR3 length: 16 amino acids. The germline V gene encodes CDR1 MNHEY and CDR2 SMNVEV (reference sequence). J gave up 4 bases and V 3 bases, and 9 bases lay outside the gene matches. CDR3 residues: CASSFTSQGQNQPQHF. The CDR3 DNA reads TGTGCCAGCAGTTTTACTTCACAGGGGCAAAATCAGCCCCAGCATTTT.

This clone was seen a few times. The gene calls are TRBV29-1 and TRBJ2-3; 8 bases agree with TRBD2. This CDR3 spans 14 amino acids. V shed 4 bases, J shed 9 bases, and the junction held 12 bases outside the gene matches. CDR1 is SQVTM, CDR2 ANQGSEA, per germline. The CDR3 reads CSVGGTSLATTQYF. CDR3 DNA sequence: TGCAGCGTTGGGGGGACTAGTCTCGCCACAACGCAGTATTTT.

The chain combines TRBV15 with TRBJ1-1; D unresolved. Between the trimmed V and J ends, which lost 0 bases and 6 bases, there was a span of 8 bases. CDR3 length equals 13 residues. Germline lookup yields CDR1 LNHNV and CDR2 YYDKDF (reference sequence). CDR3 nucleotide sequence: TGTGCCACCAGCAGAGAAAGGGTGTCTGAAGCTTTCTTT. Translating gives CATSRERVSEAFF.

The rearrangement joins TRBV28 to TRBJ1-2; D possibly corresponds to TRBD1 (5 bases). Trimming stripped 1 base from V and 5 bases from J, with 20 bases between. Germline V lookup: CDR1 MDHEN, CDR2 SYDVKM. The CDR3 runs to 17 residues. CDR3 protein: CASSLFGGSILSYGYTF. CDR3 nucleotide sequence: TGTGCCAGCAGTTTATTCGGGGGGTCGATCCTTTCGTATGGCTACACCTTC.

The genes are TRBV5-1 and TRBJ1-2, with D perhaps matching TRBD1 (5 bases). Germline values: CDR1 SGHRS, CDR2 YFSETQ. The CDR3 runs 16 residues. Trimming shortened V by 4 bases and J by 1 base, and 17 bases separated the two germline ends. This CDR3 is CASSAVGAGNNYGYTF. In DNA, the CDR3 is TGCGCCAGCAGCGCAGTCGGGGCAGGAAATAACTATGGCTACACCTTC.

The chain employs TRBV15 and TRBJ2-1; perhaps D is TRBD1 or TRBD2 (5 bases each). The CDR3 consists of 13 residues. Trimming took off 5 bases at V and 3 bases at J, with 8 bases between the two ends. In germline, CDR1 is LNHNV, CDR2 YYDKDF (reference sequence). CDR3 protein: CATSPGRYNEQFF. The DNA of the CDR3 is TGTGCCACCAGCCCGGGACGCTACAATGAGCAGTTCTTC.

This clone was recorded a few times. The CDR3: CASSGETASYQPQHF. CDR3 bases: TGCGCCAGCAGTGGTGAGACAGCGAGCTATCAGCCCCAGCATTTT. The V and J genes are TRBV10-2 and TRBJ1-5; the D gene is possibly TRBD1 (5 bases). Germline V gene data show CDR1 as WSHSY and CDR2 as SAAADI. V was clipped by 4 bases and J by 5 bases, with 15 bases between them. The CDR3 length is 15 residues.

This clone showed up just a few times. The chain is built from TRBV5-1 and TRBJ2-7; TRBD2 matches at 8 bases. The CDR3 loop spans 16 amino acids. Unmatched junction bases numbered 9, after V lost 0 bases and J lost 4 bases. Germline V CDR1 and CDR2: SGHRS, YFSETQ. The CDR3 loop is CASSLAGRAASYEQYF. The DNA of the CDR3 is TGCGCCAGCAGCTTGGCCGGGAGGGCAGCATCATACGAGCAGTACTTC.

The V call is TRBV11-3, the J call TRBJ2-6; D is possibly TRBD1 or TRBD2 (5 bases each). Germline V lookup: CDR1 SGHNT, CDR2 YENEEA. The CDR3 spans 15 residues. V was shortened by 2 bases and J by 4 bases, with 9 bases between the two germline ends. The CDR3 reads CASSLTGAGANVLTF. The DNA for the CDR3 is TGTGCCAGCAGCTTAACCGGGGCCGGGGCCAACGTCCTGACTTTC.

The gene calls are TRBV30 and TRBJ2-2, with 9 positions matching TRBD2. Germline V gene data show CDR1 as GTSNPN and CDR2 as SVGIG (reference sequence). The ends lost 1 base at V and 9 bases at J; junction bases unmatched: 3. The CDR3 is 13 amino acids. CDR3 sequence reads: CAWSAGLARELFF. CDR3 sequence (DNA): TGTGCCTGGAGTGCCGGACTAGCGCGGGAGCTGTTTTTT.

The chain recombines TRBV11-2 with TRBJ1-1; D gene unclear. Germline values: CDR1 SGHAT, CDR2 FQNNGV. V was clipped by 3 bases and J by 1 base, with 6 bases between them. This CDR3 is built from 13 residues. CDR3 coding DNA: TGTGCCAGCAGCTTTTCCGGGAACACTGAAGCTTTCTTT. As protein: CASSFSGNTEAFF.

For the CDR3, the DNA is TGCAGCGTACCGGGACTAGCGGGACTCCTCAATGAGCAGTTCTTC. Translation: CSVPGLAGLLNEQFF. This chain connects TRBV29-1 to TRBJ2-1; TRBD2 aligns across 13 bases. The germline V gene encodes CDR1 SQVTM and CDR2 ANQGSEA. This CDR3 spans 15 amino acids. J was trimmed by 6 bases and V by 6 bases; bases with no gene match: 8.

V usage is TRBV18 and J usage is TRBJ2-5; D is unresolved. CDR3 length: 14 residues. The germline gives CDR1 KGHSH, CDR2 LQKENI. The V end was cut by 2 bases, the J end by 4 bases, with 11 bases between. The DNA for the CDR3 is TGTGCCAGCTCACCAGACCCCCGGCTAGAGACCCAGTACTTC. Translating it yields CASSPDPRLETQYF.

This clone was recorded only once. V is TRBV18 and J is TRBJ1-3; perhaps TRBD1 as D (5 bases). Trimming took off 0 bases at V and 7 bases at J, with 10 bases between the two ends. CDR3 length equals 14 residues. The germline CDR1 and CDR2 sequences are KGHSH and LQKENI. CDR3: CASSPPSGSNTIYF. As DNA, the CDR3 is TGTGCCAGCTCACCACCGTCAGGGAGCAACACCATATATTTT.

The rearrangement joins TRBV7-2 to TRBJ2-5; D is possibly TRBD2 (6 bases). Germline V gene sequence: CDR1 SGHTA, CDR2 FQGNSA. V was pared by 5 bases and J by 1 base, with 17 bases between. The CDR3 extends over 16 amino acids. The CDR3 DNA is TGTGCCAGCAGCGCCTCTAGCGCCTCGGGCCAAGAGACCCAGTACTTC. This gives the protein CASSASSASGQETQYF.

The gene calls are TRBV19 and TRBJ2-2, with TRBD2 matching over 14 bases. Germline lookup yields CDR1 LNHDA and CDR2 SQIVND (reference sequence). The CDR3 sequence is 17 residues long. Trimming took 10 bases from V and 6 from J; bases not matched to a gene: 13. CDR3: CATTTRGGLAGAGELFF. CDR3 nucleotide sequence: TGTGCCACCACCACCCGGGGGGGACTAGCGGGAGCCGGGGAGCTGTTTTTT.

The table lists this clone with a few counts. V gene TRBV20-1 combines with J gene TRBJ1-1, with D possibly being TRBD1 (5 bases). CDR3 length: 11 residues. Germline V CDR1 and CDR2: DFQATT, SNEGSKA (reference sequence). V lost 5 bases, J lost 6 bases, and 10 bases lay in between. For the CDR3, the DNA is TGCAGTGCTTCTCCGGGACCTGAAGCTTTCTTT. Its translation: CSASPGPEAFF.

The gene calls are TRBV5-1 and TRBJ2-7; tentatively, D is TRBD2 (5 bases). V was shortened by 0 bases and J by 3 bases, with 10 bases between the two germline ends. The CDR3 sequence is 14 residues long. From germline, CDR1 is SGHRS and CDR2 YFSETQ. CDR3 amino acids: CASSLGTGNYEQYF. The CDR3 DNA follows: TGCGCCAGCAGCTTGGGGACGGGGAACTACGAGCAGTACTTC.

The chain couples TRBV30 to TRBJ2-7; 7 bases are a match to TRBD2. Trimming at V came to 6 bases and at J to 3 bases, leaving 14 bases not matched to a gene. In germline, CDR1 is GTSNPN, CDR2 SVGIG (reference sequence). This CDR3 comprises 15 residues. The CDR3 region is CACSLPGTKLYEQYF. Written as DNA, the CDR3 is TGTGCCTGTTCACTTCCCGGGACTAAACTCTACGAGCAGTACTTC.

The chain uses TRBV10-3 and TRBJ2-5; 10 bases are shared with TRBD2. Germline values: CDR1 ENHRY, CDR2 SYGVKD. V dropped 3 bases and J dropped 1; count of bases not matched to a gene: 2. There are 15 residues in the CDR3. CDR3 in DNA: TGTGCCATCAGTGAAGGGACTAGCGTCCAAGAGACCCAGTACTTC. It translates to CAISEGTSVQETQYF.

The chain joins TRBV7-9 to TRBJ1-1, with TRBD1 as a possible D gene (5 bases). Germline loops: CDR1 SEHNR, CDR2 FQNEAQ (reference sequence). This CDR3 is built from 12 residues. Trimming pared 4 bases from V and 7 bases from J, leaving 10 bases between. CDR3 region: CASSWGSGEAFF. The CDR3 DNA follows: TGTGCCAGCAGCTGGGGGTCCGGTGAAGCTTTCTTT.

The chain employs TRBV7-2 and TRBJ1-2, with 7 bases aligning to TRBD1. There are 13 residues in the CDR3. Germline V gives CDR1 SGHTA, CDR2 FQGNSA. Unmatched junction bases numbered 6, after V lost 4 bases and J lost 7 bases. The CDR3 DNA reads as TGTGCCAGCAGCTCAGGGGGATGGGGTGGCTACACCTTC. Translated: CASSSGGWGGYTF.

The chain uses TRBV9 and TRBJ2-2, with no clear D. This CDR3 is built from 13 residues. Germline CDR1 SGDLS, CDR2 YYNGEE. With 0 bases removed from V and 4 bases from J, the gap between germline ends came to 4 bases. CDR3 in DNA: TGTGCCAGCAGCGTAGCGGGCACCGGGGAGCTGTTTTTT. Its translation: CASSVAGTGELFF.

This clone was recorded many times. CDR3 DNA sequence: TGTGCCAGCAGCGAGGGGGGACATTTCGTCGACGAGCAGTACTTC. Its protein product is CASSEGGHFVDEQYF. The rearrangement links TRBV9 to TRBJ2-7, with D perhaps being TRBD1 or TRBD2 (6 bases each). V was shortened by 3 bases and J by 5 bases, with 18 bases between the two germline ends. The germline V gene encodes CDR1 SGDLS and CDR2 YYNGEE. CDR3 length equals 15 residues.

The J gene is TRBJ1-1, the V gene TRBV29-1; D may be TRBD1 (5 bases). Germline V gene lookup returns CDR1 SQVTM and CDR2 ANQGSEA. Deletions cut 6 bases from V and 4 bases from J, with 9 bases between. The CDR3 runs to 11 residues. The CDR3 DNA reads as TGCAGCGTCATGAGGGGCACTGAAGCTTTCTTT. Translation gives CSVMRGTEAFF.

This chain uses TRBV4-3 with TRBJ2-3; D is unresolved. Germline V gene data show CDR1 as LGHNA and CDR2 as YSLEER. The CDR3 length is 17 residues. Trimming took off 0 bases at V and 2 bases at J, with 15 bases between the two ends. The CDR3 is CASSQDIAGQNTDTQYF. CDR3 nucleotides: TGCGCCAGCAGCCAAGATATAGCCGGCCAGAACACAGATACGCAGTATTTT.

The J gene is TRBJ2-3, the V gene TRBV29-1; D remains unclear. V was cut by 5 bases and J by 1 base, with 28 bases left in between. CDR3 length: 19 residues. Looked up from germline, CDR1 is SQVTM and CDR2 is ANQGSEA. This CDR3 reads CSVFIDLGVNRKGTDTQYF. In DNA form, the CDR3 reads TGCAGCGTTTTTATTGATCTCGGCGTGAACAGAAAGGGCACAGATACGCAGTATTTT.

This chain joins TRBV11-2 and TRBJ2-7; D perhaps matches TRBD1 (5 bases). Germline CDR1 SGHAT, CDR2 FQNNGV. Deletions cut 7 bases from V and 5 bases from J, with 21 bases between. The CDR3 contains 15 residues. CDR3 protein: CASTTNSGQGHEQYF. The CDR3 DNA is TGTGCCAGCACCACTAACTCAGGGCAGGGCCACGAGCAGTACTTC.

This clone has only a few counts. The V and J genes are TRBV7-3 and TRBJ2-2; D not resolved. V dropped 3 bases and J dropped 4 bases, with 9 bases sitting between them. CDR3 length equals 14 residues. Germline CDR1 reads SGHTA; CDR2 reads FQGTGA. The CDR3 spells CASSFGLGTGELFF. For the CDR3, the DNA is TGTGCCAGCAGCTTCGGTTTGGGCACCGGGGAGCTGTTTTTT.